What follows is one T cell receptor (beta chain) and its context. The antigen this receptor binds is unknown. Per-base quality was not reported, and no clone a single base away is much larger than it. This sample was taken from a study of blood T cell repertoires in COVID-19 (dated by TCRdb to about 2020). At the level of the whole study: The collaborator samples originated in the United States, Italy and Spain and spanned the acute and convalescent phases of COVID-19. Where available, HLA class I and class II types were taken from metadata supplied by the sample provider and were not determined by assay-based typing. Sample metadata almost always included a de-identified subject ID, COVID-19 status, age in years and sex. Samples were obtained from the ongoing ImmuneRACE study (first 160 participants) and from over 1,000 subjects provided by 6 global collaborators. The dataset comprised deeply sampled blood TCRbeta repertoires from subjects exposed to, actively infected with, or recovered from COVID-19. The repertoires were released in a freely available public database intended as a resource for research on the immune response to SARS-CoV-2. The prospective study material was composed of cDNA or gDNA derived from T cells, B-cell-depleted T cells, or PBMCs. General conclusions and limits of the study: How much clinical and demographic metadata was included differed by source and by participant, and the metadata was provided uncurated.

The immunoSEQ Assay, a bias-controlled multiplex PCR, was used to amplify TCRbeta CDR3 regions from genomic DNA. Per the authors' processing: Within the assay, amplification of reference gene primers was used to estimate how many nucleated cells each sample contained. Sequence reads were collapsed and filtered to measure the absolute abundance of every unique TCRbeta CDR3 rearrangement. For each sample, productive Simpson clonality was calculated as the square root of Simpson's diversity index over productive rearrangements. TCRdb re-hosts the immuneACCESS table, in-frame sequences only. Its copies lack some clones; in the studies checked, an unresolved V gene accounts for under half of them, and the cause for the rest is not known. D and trimming come from the DNA, and the V and J calls and clone size come from that table. The sample includes about 280,000 clones, with around 86% observed a single time. The ten biggest clones cover less than 2.5% of the sample.

Samples from volunteer blood donors who had recovered from COVID-19 were contributed by a second Seattle source. Each collaborating institution followed its own protocols to collect whole blood in K2EDTA tubes. For TCRbeta analysis, collaborators shipped samples in one of three forms: frozen whole blood, isolated PBMCs, or DNA extracted from either of those sample types. This TCR derives from a woman in her 30s who had recovered from COVID-19. Sequences were obtained from peripheral blood.

The CDR3 corresponds to CASSPRTGGTDTQYF. The DNA sequence reads TGTGCCAGCAGCCCTCGGACAGGGGGGACAGATACGCAGTATTTT. The rearranged chain carries TRBV7-3 and TRBJ2-3; 10 middle bases align to TRBD1. CDR1 and CDR2 were assigned from the germline V gene as SGHTA and FQGTGA. V is trimmed back by 5 bases and J by 3 bases, and the junction contains 5 bases that no gene match accounts for. The CDR3 contains 15 residues, cysteine and phenylalanine counted. Of all the DNA, just the CDR3 is kept, 45 bases in frame from base 1. Extended through the reference TRBV7-3 and TRBJ2-3 proteins, this CDR3 yields the full variable domain: GAGVSQTPSNKVTEKGKYVELRCDPISGHTALYWYRQSLGQGPEFLIYFQGTGAADDSGLPNDRFFAVRPEGSVSTLKIQRTERGDSAVYLCASSPRTGGTDTQYFGPGTRLTVL.